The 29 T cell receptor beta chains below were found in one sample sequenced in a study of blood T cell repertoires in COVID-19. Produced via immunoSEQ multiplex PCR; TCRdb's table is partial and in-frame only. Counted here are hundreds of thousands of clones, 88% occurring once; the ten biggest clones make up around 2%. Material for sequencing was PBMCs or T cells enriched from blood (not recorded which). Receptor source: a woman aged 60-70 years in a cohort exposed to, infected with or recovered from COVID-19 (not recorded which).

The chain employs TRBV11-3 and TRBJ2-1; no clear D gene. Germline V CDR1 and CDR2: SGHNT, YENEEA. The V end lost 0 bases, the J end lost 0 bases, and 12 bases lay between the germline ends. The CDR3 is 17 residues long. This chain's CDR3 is CASSLETRISSYNEQFF. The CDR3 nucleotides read TGTGCCAGCAGCTTAGAGACGCGGATAAGCTCCTACAATGAGCAGTTCTTC. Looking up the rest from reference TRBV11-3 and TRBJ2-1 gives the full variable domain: EAGVVQSPRYKIIEKKQPVAFWCNPISGHNTLYWYLQNLGQGPELLIRYENEEAVDDSQLPKDRFSAERLKGVDSTLKIQPAELGDSAVYLCASSLETRISSYNEQFFGPGTRLTVL.

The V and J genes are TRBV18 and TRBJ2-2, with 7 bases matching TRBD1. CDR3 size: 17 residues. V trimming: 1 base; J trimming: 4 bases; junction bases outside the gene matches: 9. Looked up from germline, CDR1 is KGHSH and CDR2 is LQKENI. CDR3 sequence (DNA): TGTGCCAGCTCACCACAGTCGAAGGGGGCTGGCACCGGGGAGCTGTTTTTT. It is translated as CASSPQSKGAGTGELFF.

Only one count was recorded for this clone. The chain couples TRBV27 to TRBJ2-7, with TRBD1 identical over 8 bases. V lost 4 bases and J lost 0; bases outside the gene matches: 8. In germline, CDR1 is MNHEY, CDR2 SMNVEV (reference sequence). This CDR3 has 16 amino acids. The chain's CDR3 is CASSYKQGAGSYEQYF. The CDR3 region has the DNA TGTGCCAGCAGTTACAAGCAGGGGGCAGGCTCCTACGAGCAGTACTTC.

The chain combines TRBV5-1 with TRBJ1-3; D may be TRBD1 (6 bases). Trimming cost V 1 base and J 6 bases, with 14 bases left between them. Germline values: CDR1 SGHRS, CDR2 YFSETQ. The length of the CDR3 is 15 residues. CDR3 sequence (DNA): TGCGCCAGCAGCTTGAGCGGACAGCGACAAAACACCATATATTTT. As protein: CASSLSGQRQNTIYF.

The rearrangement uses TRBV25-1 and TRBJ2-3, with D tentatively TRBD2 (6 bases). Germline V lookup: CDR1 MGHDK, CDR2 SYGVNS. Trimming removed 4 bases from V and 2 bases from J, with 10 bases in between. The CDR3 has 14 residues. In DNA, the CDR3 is TGTGCCAGCAGTGTGGGACTTGACACAGATACGCAGTATTTT. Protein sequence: CASSVGLDTDTQYF.

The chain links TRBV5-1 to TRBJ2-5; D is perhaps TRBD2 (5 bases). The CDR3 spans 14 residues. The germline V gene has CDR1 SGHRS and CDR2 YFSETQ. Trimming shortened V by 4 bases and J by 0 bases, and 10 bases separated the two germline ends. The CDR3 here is CASSRTGDQETQYF. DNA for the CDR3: TGCGCCAGCAGCCGTACCGGGGACCAAGAGACCCAGTACTTC.

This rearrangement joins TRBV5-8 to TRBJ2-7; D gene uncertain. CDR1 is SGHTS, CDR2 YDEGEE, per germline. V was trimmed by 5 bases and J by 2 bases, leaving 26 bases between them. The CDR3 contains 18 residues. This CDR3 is CASSARGYGANNPYEQYF. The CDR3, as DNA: TGTGCCAGCAGTGCTCGAGGTTACGGCGCTAACAATCCCTACGAGCAGTACTTC.

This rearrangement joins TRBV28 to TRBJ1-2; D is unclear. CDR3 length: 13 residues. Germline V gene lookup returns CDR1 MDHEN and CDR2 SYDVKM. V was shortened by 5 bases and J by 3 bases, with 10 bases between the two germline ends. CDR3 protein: CASSGQAYYGYTF. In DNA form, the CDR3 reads TGTGCCAGCAGTGGGCAGGCCTACTATGGCTACACCTTC.

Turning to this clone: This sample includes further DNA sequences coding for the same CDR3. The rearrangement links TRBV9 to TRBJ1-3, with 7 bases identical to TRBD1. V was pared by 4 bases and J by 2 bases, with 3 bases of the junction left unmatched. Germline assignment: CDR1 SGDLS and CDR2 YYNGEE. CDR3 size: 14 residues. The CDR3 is CASSPTGAGNTIYF. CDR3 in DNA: TGTGCCAGCAGCCCTACAGGGGCTGGAAACACCATATATTTT.

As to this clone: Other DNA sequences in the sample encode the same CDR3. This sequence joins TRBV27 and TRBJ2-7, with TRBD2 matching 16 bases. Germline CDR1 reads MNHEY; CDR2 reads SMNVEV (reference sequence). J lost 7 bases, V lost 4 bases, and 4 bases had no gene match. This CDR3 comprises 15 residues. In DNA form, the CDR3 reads TGTGCCAGCAGTTCTGGGACTAGCGGGAGGGGAGAGCAGTACTTC. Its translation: CASSSGTSGRGEQYF.

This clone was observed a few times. The CDR3: CASSITGTGALHF. The CDR3 DNA is TGTGCCAGCAGTATAACCGGGACAGGGGCCCTCCACTTT. This chain links TRBV27 with TRBJ1-6; 10 nucleotides match TRBD1. V shed 5 bases, J shed 14 bases, and the junction held 6 bases outside the gene matches. There are 13 residues in the CDR3. Germline V CDR1 and CDR2: MNHEY, SMNVEV (reference sequence).

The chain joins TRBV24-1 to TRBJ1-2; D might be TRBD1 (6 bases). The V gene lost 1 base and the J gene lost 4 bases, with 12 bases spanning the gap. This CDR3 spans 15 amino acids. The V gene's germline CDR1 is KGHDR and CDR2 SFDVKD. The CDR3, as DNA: TGTGCCACCAGTGATTTCCCGACAGGAAGCTATGGCTACACCTTC. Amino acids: CATSDFPTGSYGYTF.

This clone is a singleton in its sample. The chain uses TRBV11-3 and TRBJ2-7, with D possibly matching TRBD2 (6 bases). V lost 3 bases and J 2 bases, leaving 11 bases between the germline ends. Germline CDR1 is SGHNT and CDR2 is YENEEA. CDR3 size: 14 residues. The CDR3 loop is CASSLGGATYEQYF. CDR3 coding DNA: TGTGCCAGCAGCTTGGGCGGGGCTACCTACGAGCAGTACTTC.

The CDR3 sequence is CASRQGTGELFF. For the CDR3, the DNA is TGCGCCAGCCGCCAGGGAACCGGGGAGCTGTTTTTT. This chain joins TRBV5-1 and TRBJ2-2; D may be TRBD1 (5 bases). V was clipped by 7 bases and J by 5 bases, with 9 bases between them. The CDR3 is made up of 12 amino acids. CDR1 and CDR2 from the germline V gene are SGHRS and YFSETQ.

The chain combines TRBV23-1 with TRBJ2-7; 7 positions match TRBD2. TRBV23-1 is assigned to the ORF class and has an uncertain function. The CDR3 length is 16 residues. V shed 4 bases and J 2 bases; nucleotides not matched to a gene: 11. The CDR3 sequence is CASSPPAAGEPYEQYF. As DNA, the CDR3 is TGCGCCAGCAGTCCCCCGGCGGCGGGAGAACCCTACGAGCAGTACTTC.

DNA for the CDR3: TGTGCCAGCAGTTCTGAGGGGGCGATTAGGAGTAGAGAGACCCAGTACTTC. Its translation: CASSSEGAIRSRETQYF. The J gene is TRBJ2-5, the V gene TRBV28; TRBD1 matches at 7 bases. This CDR3 spans 17 amino acids. Trimming at V came to 4 bases and at J to 4 bases, leaving 15 bases not matched to a gene. Germline V CDR1 and CDR2: MDHEN, SYDVKM.

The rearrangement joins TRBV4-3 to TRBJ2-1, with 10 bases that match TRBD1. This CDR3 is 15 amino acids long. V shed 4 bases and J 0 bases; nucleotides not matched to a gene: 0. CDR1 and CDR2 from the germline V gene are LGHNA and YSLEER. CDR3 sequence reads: CASSRTGGSYNEQFF. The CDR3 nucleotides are TGCGCCAGCAGCCGGACAGGGGGCTCCTACAATGAGCAGTTCTTC.

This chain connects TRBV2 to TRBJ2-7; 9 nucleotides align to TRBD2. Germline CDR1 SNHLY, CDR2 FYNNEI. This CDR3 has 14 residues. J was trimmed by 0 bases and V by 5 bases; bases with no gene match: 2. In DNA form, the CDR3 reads TGTGCCAGCAGTAAGACTAGCGGCTCCTACGAGCAGTACTTC. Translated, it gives CASSKTSGSYEQYF.

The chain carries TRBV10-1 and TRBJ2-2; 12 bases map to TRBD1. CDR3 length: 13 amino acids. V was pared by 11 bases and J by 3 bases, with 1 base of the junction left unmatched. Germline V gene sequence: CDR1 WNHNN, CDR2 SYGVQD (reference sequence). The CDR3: CAGDRGHTGELFF. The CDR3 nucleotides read TGCGCCGGGGACAGGGGGCACACCGGGGAGCTGTTTTTT.

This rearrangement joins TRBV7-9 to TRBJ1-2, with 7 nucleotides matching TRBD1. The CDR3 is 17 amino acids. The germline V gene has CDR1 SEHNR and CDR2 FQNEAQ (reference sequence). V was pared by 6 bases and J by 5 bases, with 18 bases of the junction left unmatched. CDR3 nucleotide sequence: TGTGCCAGCAGGTTCTCAGGGGGTCTTAGAGAATTGTATGGCTACACCTTC. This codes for CASRFSGGLRELYGYTF.

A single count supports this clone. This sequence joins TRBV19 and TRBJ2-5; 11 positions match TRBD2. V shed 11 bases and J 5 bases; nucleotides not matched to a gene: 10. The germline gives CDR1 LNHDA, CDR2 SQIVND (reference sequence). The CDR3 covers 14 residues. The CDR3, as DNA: TGTGCCGCGGGACTAGCGGAAAGTGGGGAGACCCAGTACTTC. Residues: CAAGLAESGETQYF.

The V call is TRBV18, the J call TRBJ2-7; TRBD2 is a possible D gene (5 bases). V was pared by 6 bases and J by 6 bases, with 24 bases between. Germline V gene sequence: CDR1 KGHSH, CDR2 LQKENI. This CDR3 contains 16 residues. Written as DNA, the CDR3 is TGTGCCAGCTCCCCTAGACCTTCGGAGACGAGCGGCGAGCAGTACTTC. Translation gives CASSPRPSETSGEQYF.

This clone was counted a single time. CDR3 bases: TGTGCCAGCAGCTTAGGCGGGGACAACACTGAAGCTTTCTTT. This codes for CASSLGGDNTEAFF. This chain joins TRBV5-4 and TRBJ1-1, with D possibly matching TRBD1 (5 bases). The V gene lost 2 bases and the J gene lost 2 bases, with 10 bases spanning the gap. The CDR3 is 14 residues long. Germline V CDR1 and CDR2: SGHNT, YYREEE (reference sequence).

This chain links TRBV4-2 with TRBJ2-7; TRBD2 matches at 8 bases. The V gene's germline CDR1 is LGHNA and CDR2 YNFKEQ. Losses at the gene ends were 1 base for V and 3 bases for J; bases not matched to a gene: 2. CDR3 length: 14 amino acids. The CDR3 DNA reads TGTGCCAGCAGCCAAGCGGGGGGGTTCTACGAGCAGTACTTC. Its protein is CASSQAGGFYEQYF.

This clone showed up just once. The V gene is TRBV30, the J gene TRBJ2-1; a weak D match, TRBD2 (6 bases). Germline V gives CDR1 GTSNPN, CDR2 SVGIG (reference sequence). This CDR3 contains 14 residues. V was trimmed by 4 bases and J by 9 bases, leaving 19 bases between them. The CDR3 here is CAWTEGSGGAEQFF. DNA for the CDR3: TGTGCCTGGACGGAAGGGAGTGGAGGGGCTGAGCAGTTCTTC.

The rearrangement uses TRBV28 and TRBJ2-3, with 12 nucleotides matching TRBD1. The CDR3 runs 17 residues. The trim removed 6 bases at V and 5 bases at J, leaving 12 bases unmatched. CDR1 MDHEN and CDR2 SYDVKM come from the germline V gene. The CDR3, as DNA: TGTGCCAGCAGAGTCCCGGGACAGGGGGCGCAAAGAGATACGCAGTATTTT. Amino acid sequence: CASRVPGQGAQRDTQYF.

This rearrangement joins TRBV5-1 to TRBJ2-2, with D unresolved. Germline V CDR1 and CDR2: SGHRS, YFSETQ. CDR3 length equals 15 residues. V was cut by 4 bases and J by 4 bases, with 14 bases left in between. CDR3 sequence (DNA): TGCGCCAGCAGCGATAGACGACTCGGCACCGGGGAGCTGTTTTTT. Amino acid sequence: CASSDRRLGTGELFF.

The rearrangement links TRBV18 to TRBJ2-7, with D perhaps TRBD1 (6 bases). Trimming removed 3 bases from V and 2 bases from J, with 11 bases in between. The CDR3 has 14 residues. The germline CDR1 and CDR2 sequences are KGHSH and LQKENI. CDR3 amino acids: CASSPGDITYEQYF. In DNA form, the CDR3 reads TGTGCCAGCTCACCGGGGGACATTACCTACGAGCAGTACTTC. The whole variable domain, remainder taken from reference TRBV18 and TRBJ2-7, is NAGVMQNPRHLVRRRGQEARLRCSPMKGHSHVYWYRQLPEEGLKFMVYLQKENIIDESGMPKERFSAEFPKEGPSILRIQQVVRGDSAAYFCASSPGDITYEQYFGPGTRLTVT.

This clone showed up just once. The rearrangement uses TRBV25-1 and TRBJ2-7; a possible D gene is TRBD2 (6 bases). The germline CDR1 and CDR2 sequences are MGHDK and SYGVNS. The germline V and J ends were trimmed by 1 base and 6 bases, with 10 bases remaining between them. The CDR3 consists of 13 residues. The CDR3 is CASSESGVTEQYF. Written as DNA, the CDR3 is TGTGCCAGCAGTGAATCGGGGGTCACCGAGCAGTACTTC.